Sequencing of this TCR beta chain was carried out in a study of T cell responses to AZD1222 COVID-19 vaccine. From germline, CDR1 is SGHTA and CDR2 FQGTGA. Losses at the gene ends were 5 bases for V and 7 bases for J; bases not matched to a gene: 5. The CDR3 length is 15 residues. Repertoires were generated with immunoSEQ multiplex PCR, while TCRdb's copy carries only in-frame clones and drops some. Among around 78,000 clones, about nine tenths were seen once, and the ten largest hold 2.5% to 4%. This clone showed up just once. The receptor was derived from an adult who received the AZD1222 COVID-19 vaccine. Sequences were derived from peripheral blood, sampled 28 days after the second AZD1222 dose. The V call is TRBV7-3, the J call TRBJ2-1, with 13 positions matching TRBD2. CDR3 amino acids: CASSHGTSGNNEQFF. The CDR3 bases are TGTGCCAGCAGCCATGGGACTAGCGGGAATAATGAGCAGTTCTTC.